This TCR beta chain was captured in a study of blood T cell repertoires in COVID-19. This study enrolled people aged roughly 18 to 90 from about two dozen US geographic areas. V shed 3 bases and J 3 bases; nucleotides not matched to a gene: 8. Germline loops: CDR1 SQVTM, CDR2 ANQGSEA. The CDR3 consists of 14 residues. Assay used: immunoSEQ multiplex PCR; TCRdb lists only in-frame clones, some missing. The sample lists 140,000 to 150,000 clones; approximately 80% were seen once. Sequenced material: PBMCs or T cells enriched from blood (not recorded which). The chain carries TRBV29-1 and TRBJ2-7; 7 bases are a match to TRBD2. The receptor was isolated from a woman in her thirties or forties who had recovered from COVID-19. The CDR3 coding sequence is TGCAGCGTTGATAGTGGCGGGAGCCTCTACGAGCAGTACTTC. The encoded protein is CSVDSGGSLYEQYF.